These 21 T cell receptor beta chains were sequenced from one sample in a study of T-cell memory formation after mild COVID-19. TCRdb ran MiXCR on the 5' RACE reads and lists one entry per CDR3 protein. Here the sample spans about 600,000 distinct CDR3 sequences, about a fifth being singletons. The specimen was PBMCs or a T cell subset sorted from them (not recorded which). The receptors originated from an adult woman who had mild COVID-19 (a few samples of this study predate the infection). Cell type and time point are not known.

V gene TRBV9 combines with J gene TRBJ2-5, with D perhaps TRBD2 (6 bases). V lost 3 bases and J lost 4, with 19 bases in between. The CDR3 spans 16 residues. Germline values: CDR1 SGDLS, CDR2 YYNGEE. CDR3 residues: CASSAPQVRGGETQYF. For the CDR3, the DNA is TGTGCCAGCAGCGCCCCCCAAGTAAGGGGAGGAGAGACCCAGTACTTC.

The chain recombines TRBV5-6 with TRBJ2-5; D possibly matches TRBD1 or TRBD2 (8 bases each). The CDR3 consists of 18 residues. With 3 bases removed from V and 4 bases from J, the gap between germline ends came to 25 bases. Per the germline V gene, CDR1 is SGHDT and CDR2 is YYEEEE. This chain's CDR3 is CASSYGTGGAGVGETQYF. The CDR3 DNA reads as TGTGCCAGCAGCTACGGGACAGGAGGAGCGGGAGTAGGAGAGACCCAGTACTTC.

This clonotype was seen more than once but under ten times. This CDR3 reads CASTGTGETQYF. The CDR3 DNA reads TGTGCCAGCACCGGGACGGGAGAGACCCAGTACTTC. The gene calls are TRBV21-1 and TRBJ2-5; the D call TRBD1 from the table was never checked on the DNA. TRBV21-1 is a pseudogene locus. CDR3 length equals 12 residues.

The V call is TRBV20-1, the J call TRBJ2-3; 7 bases agree with TRBD2. The CDR3 runs 12 residues. Looked up from germline, CDR1 is DFQATT and CDR2 is SNEGSKA (reference sequence). Trimming removed 7 bases from V and 4 bases from J; junction bases left unmatched: 5. CDR3 loop: CSVKRGPDTQYF. The CDR3 DNA reads as TGCAGTGTTAAGCGGGGTCCAGATACGCAGTATTTT.

V is TRBV7-2 and J is TRBJ2-1; 8 bases match TRBD2. CDR1 SGHTA and CDR2 FQGNSA come from the germline V gene. There are 12 residues in the CDR3. After removal of 7 bases from V and 5 bases from J, the junction contained 1 base not matched to a gene. CDR3 sequence reads: CASNSGNNEQFF. The CDR3 nucleotides read TGTGCCAGCAATAGCGGGAACAATGAGCAGTTCTTC.

This clonotype was detected only a few times. This chain's CDR3 is CASSPRLRAGVGSPLHF. CDR3 sequence (DNA): TGTGCCAGCAGCCCCCGCCTGAGGGCCGGGGTTGGTTCACCCCTCCACTTT. V and J are TRBV7-9 and TRBJ1-6; D unresolved. V lost 5 bases, J lost 9 bases, and 23 bases lay in between. CDR1 is SEHNR, CDR2 FQNEAQ, per germline (reference sequence). CDR3 size: 17 residues.

The rearrangement joins TRBV7-6 to TRBJ2-2; possible D gene TRBD1, 6 bases. The V end lost 4 bases, the J end lost 4 bases, and 13 bases lay between the germline ends. The CDR3 has 15 residues. The germline V gene encodes CDR1 SGHVS and CDR2 FNYEAQ. CDR3 sequence: CASSSRQAGTGELFF. The CDR3 nucleotides read TGTGCCAGCAGCTCCAGACAGGCGGGCACCGGGGAGCTGTTTTTT.

The chain couples TRBV6-5 to TRBJ2-5; 11 positions match TRBD2. This CDR3 has 17 residues. Germline trimming cut 0 bases from V and 4 bases from J; bases unmatched to any gene: 7. CDR1 is MNHEY and CDR2 is SVGAGI in the germline V gene. This chain's CDR3 is CASSYSTSGILGETQYF. The CDR3 DNA reads TGTGCCAGCAGTTACTCGACTAGCGGGATCCTTGGAGAGACCCAGTACTTC.

The table lists this clonotype with a few counts. This rearrangement joins TRBV7-9 to TRBJ1-3, with 8 bases aligning to TRBD1. Germline V lookup: CDR1 SEHNR, CDR2 FQNEAQ (reference sequence). The CDR3 is made up of 15 amino acids. V dropped 5 bases and J dropped 0; count of bases not matched to a gene: 3. The CDR3 here is CASSPGQVSGNTIYF. Written as DNA, the CDR3 is TGTGCCAGCAGCCCGGGACAGGTCTCTGGAAACACCATATATTTT.

Remarks on this clonotype: A junction boundary mismatches the germline segment, possibly from a read error. The chain combines TRBV18 with TRBJ1-2, with 10 bases fitting TRBD1. The germline V gene has CDR1 KGHSH and CDR2 LQKENI. This CDR3 has 14 residues. CDR3 region: CAISPGQGIHGYTF. CDR3 bases: TGTGCCATCTCACCGGGACAGGGGATACATGGCTACACCTTC.

This clonotype was observed a few times. V is TRBV2 and J is TRBJ2-1, with 10 nucleotides matching TRBD2. The length of the CDR3 is 14 residues. V lost 11 bases and J lost 3; bases outside the gene matches: 7. Per the germline V gene, CDR1 is SNHLY and CDR2 is FYNNEI. CDR3 loop: CAFRTSGFYNEQFF. The CDR3, as DNA: TGTGCCTTCCGGACTAGCGGATTCTACAATGAGCAGTTCTTC.

The rearrangement joins TRBV7-2 to TRBJ1-1; 8 bases fit TRBD1. The germline V gene encodes CDR1 SGHTA and CDR2 FQGNSA. The CDR3 is 13 amino acids. With V trimmed by 8 bases and J by 11 bases, 13 bases remained unmatched. The CDR3 bases are TGTGCCAGCGAACAGGGGGGAAATCCGGTCGCTTTCTTT. It specifies CASEQGGNPVAFF.

This rearrangement joins TRBV24-1 to TRBJ2-1, with D perhaps TRBD2 (6 bases). The CDR3 contains 16 residues. Trimming took off 0 bases at V and 4 bases at J, with 12 bases between the two ends. Germline V gene sequence: CDR1 KGHDR, CDR2 SFDVKD. For the CDR3, the DNA is TGTGCCACCAGTGATTTGCAGGACGGGAGTTACAATGAGCAGTTCTTC. Amino acids: CATSDLQDGSYNEQFF.

This clonotype was observed a few times. This chain links TRBV29-1 with TRBJ2-3; D unresolved. The CDR3 extends over 12 amino acids. V lost 6 bases and J 6 bases, leaving 13 bases between the germline ends. Germline V gene data show CDR1 as SQVTM and CDR2 as ANQGSEA. The CDR3 bases are TGCAGCGTCGACCGGCTGGCCGATACGCAGTATTTT. Residues: CSVDRLADTQYF.

This clonotype appeared once. V gene TRBV7-9 combines with J gene TRBJ1-1; D not resolved. V lost 6 bases and J lost 0, with 17 bases in between. The length of the CDR3 is 16 residues. In germline, CDR1 is SEHNR, CDR2 FQNEAQ (reference sequence). As DNA, the CDR3 is TGTGCCAGCAGTTACACCCAACAGTTCTTGAACACTGAAGCTTTCTTT. The encoded protein is CASSYTQQFLNTEAFF.

V usage is TRBV30 and J usage is TRBJ1-1, with D hard to call. Trimming pared 1 base from V and 4 bases from J, leaving 13 bases between. The germline CDR1 and CDR2 sequences are GTSNPN and SVGIG (reference sequence). The CDR3 extends over 14 amino acids. The CDR3 here is CAWSEGVGSTEAFF. CDR3 nucleotides: TGTGCCTGGAGTGAAGGTGTAGGGTCCACTGAAGCTTTCTTT.

In this sample, this clonotype turned up a few times. The rearrangement links TRBV18 to TRBJ2-5; possibly TRBD2 for D (5 bases). Germline-derived CDR1 and CDR2 are KGHSH and LQKENI. The CDR3 is made up of 14 amino acids. Trimming pared 0 bases from V and 4 bases from J, leaving 9 bases between. CDR3 loop: CASSPPAAGETQYF. DNA for the CDR3: TGTGCCAGCTCACCACCTGCGGCGGGAGAGACCCAGTACTTC.

This clonotype has a handful of counts. The J gene is TRBJ2-2, the V gene TRBV12-3 or TRBV12-4, with TRBD2 matching 11 bases. CDR3 length: 16 amino acids. Germline trimming cut 5 bases from V and 6 bases from J; bases unmatched to any gene: 8. CDR3 sequence: CASSLLAGEGPGELFF. The CDR3 DNA is TGTGCCAGCAGTCTACTAGCGGGAGAAGGTCCCGGGGAGCTGTTTTTT.

Ten or more counts support this clonotype. The gene calls are TRBV12-3 or TRBV12-4 and TRBJ2-6; unclear D gene. The CDR3 consists of 14 residues. V shed 1 base and J shed 4 bases, with 5 bases lying between them. The CDR3 sequence: CASSLGPGANVLTF. CDR3 sequence (DNA): TGTGCCAGCAGTTTAGGGCCCGGGGCCAACGTCCTGACTTTC.

V usage is TRBV25-1 and J usage is TRBJ2-7; TRBD1 aligns across 8 bases. V dropped 5 bases and J dropped 3; count of bases not matched to a gene: 9. This CDR3 spans 15 amino acids. The germline CDR1 and CDR2 sequences are MGHDK and SYGVNS. The CDR3 is CASSKWTGQNYEQYF. The CDR3 DNA reads TGTGCCAGCAGTAAATGGACAGGGCAAAACTACGAGCAGTACTTC.

This sequence joins TRBV5-5 and TRBJ2-2, with 11 bases identical to TRBD1. Germline lookup yields CDR1 SGHKS and CDR2 YYEKEE (reference sequence). The CDR3 sequence is 18 residues long. The V segment lost 5 bases and the J segment 4 bases; nucleotides outside the gene matches: 13. CDR3 DNA: TGTGCCAGCAGTCTGAATCCTCCGGGGACAGGGGGCACCGGGGAGCTGTTTTTT. Translation: CASSLNPPGTGGTGELFF.